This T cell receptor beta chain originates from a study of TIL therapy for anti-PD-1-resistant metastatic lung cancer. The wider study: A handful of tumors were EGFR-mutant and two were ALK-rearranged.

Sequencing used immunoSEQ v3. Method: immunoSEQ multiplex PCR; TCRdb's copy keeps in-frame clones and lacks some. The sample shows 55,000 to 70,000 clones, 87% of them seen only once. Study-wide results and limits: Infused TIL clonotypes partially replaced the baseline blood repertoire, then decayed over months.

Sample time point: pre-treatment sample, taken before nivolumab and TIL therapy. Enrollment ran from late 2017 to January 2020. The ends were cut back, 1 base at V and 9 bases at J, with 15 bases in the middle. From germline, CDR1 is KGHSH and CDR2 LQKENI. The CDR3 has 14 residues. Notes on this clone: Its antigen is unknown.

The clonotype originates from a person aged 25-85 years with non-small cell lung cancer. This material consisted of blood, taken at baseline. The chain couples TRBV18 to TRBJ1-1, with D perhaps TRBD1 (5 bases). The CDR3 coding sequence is TGTGCCAGCTCACCACAGGGGTTGAGGCTGCAAGCTTTCTTT. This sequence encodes CASSPQGLRLQAFF.